The 27 T cell receptor beta chains given below trace back to one sample, sequenced in a study of shared clonotypes between healthy human individuals. Naive-designated CD8 cells lacked CD45RO, were positively enriched for CCR7, and omitted terminally differentiated effector memory CD45RA+ cells. TCRdb keeps only in-frame clones here, not all; method: immunoSEQ multiplex PCR. The data hold 1.5 million to 2.5 million clones, with approximately 94% observed a single time. The specimen was naive CD8+ T cells sorted from blood. Receptors originate from a man younger than 35 in good health.

The chain couples TRBV5-1 to TRBJ1-1; 7 bases are a match to TRBD1. CDR1 and CDR2 (germline): SGHRS, YFSETQ. V dropped 4 bases and J dropped 0; count of bases not matched to a gene: 12. The CDR3 length is 17 residues. The CDR3: CASSPPKTGRMNTEAFF. The CDR3 DNA follows: TGCGCCAGCAGCCCACCTAAGACAGGGAGGATGAACACTGAAGCTTTCTTT.

The J gene is TRBJ2-1, the V gene TRBV7-6; no reliable D call. The CDR3 sequence is 15 residues long. Germline assignment: CDR1 SGHVS and CDR2 FNYEAQ. V lost 1 base and J 1 base, leaving 8 bases between the germline ends. CDR3 bases: TGTGCCAGCAGCTTAGTTGGGATTTCCTACAATGAGCAGTTCTTC. Its translation is CASSLVGISYNEQFF. The full variable domain, its missing parts supplied by reference TRBV7-6 and TRBJ2-1, is GAGVSQSPRYKVTKRGQDVALRCDPISGHVSLYWYRQALGQGPEFLTYFNYEAQQDKSGLPNDRFSAERPEGSISTLTIQRTEQRDSAMYRCASSLVGISYNEQFFGPGTRLTVL.

V and J are TRBV6-5 and TRBJ2-1; no clear D gene. Germline V gene sequence: CDR1 MNHEY, CDR2 SVGAGI. The CDR3 totals 13 residues. Trimming pared 1 base from V and 5 bases from J, leaving 6 bases between. Here the CDR3 reads CASSYWQNNEQFF. For the CDR3, the DNA is TGTGCCAGCAGTTACTGGCAGAACAATGAGCAGTTCTTC.

This chain connects TRBV15 to TRBJ2-7; D possibly corresponds to TRBD2 (5 bases). Germline V gene lookup returns CDR1 LNHNV and CDR2 YYDKDF (reference sequence). Trimming removed 0 bases from V and 3 bases from J, with 9 bases in between. This CDR3 comprises 14 residues. The CDR3 spells CATSRDGLGYEQYF. In nucleotides, the CDR3 is TGTGCCACCAGCAGAGATGGACTTGGCTACGAGCAGTACTTC. Full variable domain (missing parts from reference TRBV15 and TRBJ2-7): DAMVIQNPRYQVTQFGKPVTLSCSQTLNHNVMYWYQQKSSQAPKLLFHYYDKDFNNEADTPDNFQSRRPNTSFCFLDIRSPGLGDTAMYLCATSRDGLGYEQYFGPGTRLTVT.

The chain has TRBV7-9 and TRBJ2-5; 7 positions agree with TRBD2. The germline gives CDR1 SEHNR, CDR2 FQNEAQ (reference sequence). The CDR3 runs 14 residues. Trimming removed 7 bases from V and 5 bases from J; junction bases left unmatched: 10. CDR3 coding DNA: TGTGCCAGCACCTCCTGGCGGGAGCGCGAGACCCAGTACTTC. As protein: CASTSWRERETQYF.

The chain recombines TRBV7-9 with TRBJ2-3; no definite D call. The CDR3 is made up of 14 amino acids. Germline V lookup: CDR1 SEHNR, CDR2 FQNEAQ (reference sequence). V was trimmed by 3 bases and J by 2 bases, leaving 9 bases between them. CDR3 DNA: TGTGCCAGCAGCTTTTTTGGACCCACAGATACGCAGTATTTT. Translation gives CASSFFGPTDTQYF.

Note on this clone: The identical CDR3 is also encoded by other nucleotide sequences in the sample. V is TRBV2 and J is TRBJ1-5; no firm D call. Between the trimmed V and J ends, which lost 3 bases and 3 bases, there was a span of 9 bases. Looked up from germline, CDR1 is SNHLY and CDR2 is FYNNEI. This CDR3 contains 14 residues. As DNA, the CDR3 is TGTGCCAGCAGTGATCCCGGTAACAATCAGCCCCAGCATTTT. Translation gives CASSDPGNNQPQHF.

The V and J genes are TRBV15 and TRBJ2-1, with no clear D. Between the trimmed V and J ends, which lost 0 bases and 5 bases, there was a span of 8 bases. The CDR3 has 14 amino acids. Germline CDR1 LNHNV, CDR2 YYDKDF (reference sequence). The CDR3 spells CATSRDWADNEQFF. CDR3 in DNA: TGTGCCACCAGCAGAGATTGGGCAGACAATGAGCAGTTCTTC.

The genes are TRBV29-1 and TRBJ2-1, with D perhaps given as TRBD1 or TRBD2 (5 bases each). V was cut by 6 bases and J by 6 bases, with 15 bases left in between. Per germline, CDR1 SQVTM and CDR2 ANQGSEA. The CDR3 covers 13 residues. The CDR3 DNA follows: TGCAGCGTCCAGGGCGGACTGTCCAATGAGCAGTTCTTC. It codes for CSVQGGLSNEQFF.

V usage is TRBV7-8 and J usage is TRBJ1-2; D ambiguous. Trimming removed 5 bases at V and 1 base at J, with 11 bases between. The CDR3 has 14 residues. Germline V gene data show CDR1 as SGHVS and CDR2 as FQNEAQ. Here the CDR3 DNA reads TGTGCCAGCAGCCCAGCCGGCTTTAACTATGGCTACACCTTC. Its protein is CASSPAGFNYGYTF. Combining the CDR3 with reference TRBV7-8 and TRBJ1-2 gives the whole variable domain GAGVSQSPRYKVAKRGQDVALRCDPISGHVSLFWYQQALGQGPEFLTYFQNEAQLDKSGLPSDRFFAERPEGSVSTLKIQRTQQEDSAVYLCASSPAGFNYGYTFGSGTRLTVV.

This clone turned up a few times. The rearrangement uses TRBV4-1 and TRBJ1-6; 7 bases map to TRBD1. The CDR3 runs to 14 residues. After removal of 1 base from V and 8 bases from J, the junction contained 2 bases not matched to a gene. Germline values: CDR1 MGHRA, CDR2 YSYEKL. The CDR3 sequence: CASSQVQGDSPLHF. As DNA, the CDR3 is TGCGCCAGCAGCCAAGTCCAGGGGGATTCACCCCTCCACTTT.

This chain uses TRBV27 with TRBJ2-3, with 11 nucleotides matching TRBD2. Germline values: CDR1 MNHEY, CDR2 SMNVEV (reference sequence). This CDR3 is built from 17 residues. The V and J ends lost 4 bases and 2 bases, in that order; junction bases with no gene match: 8. The CDR3 sequence is CASSSRLAGIYTDTQYF. CDR3 sequence (DNA): TGTGCCAGCAGTTCGCGACTAGCGGGGATCTACACAGATACGCAGTATTTT.

The chain links TRBV27 to TRBJ1-1, with D hard to call. CDR3 size: 13 residues. CDR1 is MNHEY, CDR2 SMNVEV, per germline (reference sequence). V was pared by 7 bases and J by 4 bases, with 13 bases between. The CDR3 DNA reads TGTGCCAGCAAACCCCTATCCGGCACTGAAGCTTTCTTT. It yields the protein CASKPLSGTEAFF.

The V gene is TRBV27, the J gene TRBJ2-1, with D possibly matching TRBD2 (5 bases). Germline V gene data show CDR1 as MNHEY and CDR2 as SMNVEV (reference sequence). The CDR3 runs to 15 residues. Trimming removed 8 bases at V and 0 bases at J, with 14 bases between. CDR3 sequence: CASCRTPPSYNEQFF. In DNA form, the CDR3 reads TGTGCCAGCTGCCGGACTCCACCCTCCTACAATGAGCAGTTCTTC.

Concerning this clone: Other DNA sequences in the sample encode the same CDR3. This rearrangement joins TRBV7-9 to TRBJ2-7; D unresolved. The germline gives CDR1 SEHNR, CDR2 FQNEAQ (reference sequence). The CDR3 is 13 amino acids. Deletions cut 3 bases from V and 1 base from J, with 7 bases between. The CDR3 here is CASSLDPSYEQYF. CDR3 DNA sequence: TGTGCCAGCAGCTTGGATCCGTCCTACGAGCAGTACTTC.

Turning to this clone: This sample also contains other DNA sequences that code for the same CDR3. The rearrangement links TRBV9 to TRBJ2-2; no reliable D call. V was trimmed by 1 base and J by 5 bases, leaving 3 bases between them. There are 12 residues in the CDR3. From germline, CDR1 is SGDLS and CDR2 YYNGEE. CDR3 region: CASSVLTGELFF. The CDR3 DNA is TGTGCCAGCAGCGTACTAACCGGGGAGCTGTTTTTT. Using reference TRBV9 and TRBJ2-2 for the parts outside the CDR3, the full variable domain is DSGVTQTPKHLITATGQRVTLRCSPRSGDLSVYWYQQSLDQGLQFLIQYYNGEERAKGNILERFSAQQFPDLHSELNLSSLELGDSALYFCASSVLTGELFFGEGSRLTVL.

V is TRBV4-1 and J is TRBJ1-5; D perhaps matches TRBD1 (5 bases). Germline lookup yields CDR1 MGHRA and CDR2 YSYEKL. V gave up 0 bases and J gave up 3 bases, with 9 bases separating them. This CDR3 is 15 amino acids long. The CDR3: CASSQEGGDNQPQHF. The CDR3 nucleotides are TGCGCCAGCAGCCAAGAAGGAGGGGACAATCAGCCCCAGCATTTT.

This clone came up once. The chain has TRBV7-3 and TRBJ1-2; a weak D match, TRBD1 (5 bases). V lost 3 bases and J lost 2, with 22 bases in between. There are 18 residues in the CDR3. CDR1 and CDR2 (germline): SGHTA, FQGTGA. As DNA, the CDR3 is TGTGCCAGCAGCTTGCCAACTTTAGGGACGGATGAGAACTATGGCTACACCTTC. Translating it yields CASSLPTLGTDENYGYTF.

The chain is built from TRBV7-2 and TRBJ2-1; D is perhaps TRBD1 (6 bases). Trimming took off 5 bases at V and 1 base at J, with 21 bases between the two ends. The CDR3 length is 18 residues. Germline V gene data show CDR1 as SGHTA and CDR2 as FQGNSA. This CDR3 is CASSPNSHREGSYNEQFF. The DNA of the CDR3 is TGTGCCAGCAGCCCTAACTCCCACAGGGAAGGATCCTACAATGAGCAGTTCTTC.

This clone was found once. V is TRBV6-1 and J is TRBJ1-6; D unresolved. This CDR3 is built from 17 residues. Germline CDR1 MNHNS, CDR2 SASEGT. V shed 0 bases and J shed 0 bases, with 9 bases lying between them. This CDR3 is CASSEARGLSYNSPLHF. The CDR3, as DNA: TGTGCCAGCAGTGAAGCGCGTGGGCTCTCCTATAATTCACCCCTCCACTTT.

The J gene is TRBJ1-1, the V gene TRBV6-6, with TRBD1 as a possible D gene (6 bases). CDR1 is MNHNY, CDR2 SVGAGI, per germline (reference sequence). The CDR3 has 13 residues. The V and J ends lost 3 bases and 12 bases respectively, with 17 bases between them. The CDR3 DNA reads TGTGCCAGCAGTTATGGGGGAACAGGGTGGACTTTCTTT. It translates to CASSYGGTGWTFF.

This sequence joins TRBV14 and TRBJ1-3; no clear D gene. This CDR3 region has 15 residues. The ends were cut back, 4 bases at V and 0 bases at J, with 10 bases in the middle. The V gene's germline CDR1 is SGHDN and CDR2 FVKESK. CDR3 in amino acids: CASSRDFLSGNTIYF. In DNA, the CDR3 is TGTGCCAGCAGCCGCGACTTCCTCTCTGGAAACACCATATATTTT.

The J gene is TRBJ2-2, the V gene TRBV7-9; D may be TRBD2 (6 bases). CDR3 length: 16 amino acids. Germline V gene lookup returns CDR1 SEHNR and CDR2 FQNEAQ (reference sequence). Trimming left V 5 bases short and J 3 bases short, with 16 bases between. Here the CDR3 reads CASSPTIGGDTGELFF. The CDR3 DNA reads TGTGCCAGCAGCCCCACGATCGGGGGAGACACCGGGGAGCTGTTTTTT.

This chain uses TRBV5-6 with TRBJ1-5; 7 bases fit TRBD1. The CDR3 has 14 amino acids. Per the germline V gene, CDR1 is SGHDT and CDR2 is YYEEEE. J gave up 7 bases and V 4 bases, and 8 bases lay outside the gene matches. The CDR3 protein is CASSPWTGLQPQHF. The CDR3 nucleotides are TGTGCCAGCAGCCCATGGACAGGTTTGCAGCCCCAGCATTTT.

CDR3 amino acids: CASSPMLDLPDEQYF. The CDR3 DNA is TGTGCCAGCAGCCCCATGCTGGACCTCCCCGACGAGCAGTACTTC. The chain links TRBV7-9 to TRBJ2-7; no firm D call. Germline CDR1 SEHNR, CDR2 FQNEAQ (reference sequence). CDR3 size: 15 residues. V was clipped by 5 bases and J by 5 bases, with 19 bases between them.

This chain links TRBV15 with TRBJ1-2; D is uncertain. V shed 3 bases and J shed 4 bases, with 24 bases lying between them. The CDR3 sequence is 18 residues long. Germline lookup yields CDR1 LNHNV and CDR2 YYDKDF (reference sequence). This CDR3 is CATSSDKTPSPIGYGYTF. The CDR3 DNA reads TGTGCCACCAGCAGCGACAAAACGCCATCGCCCATAGGCTATGGCTACACCTTC. The full variable domain, rest sourced from reference TRBV15 and TRBJ1-2, is DAMVIQNPRYQVTQFGKPVTLSCSQTLNHNVMYWYQQKSSQAPKLLFHYYDKDFNNEADTPDNFQSRRPNTSFCFLDIRSPGLGDTAMYLCATSSDKTPSPIGYGYTFGSGTRLTVV.

The V call is TRBV11-2, the J call TRBJ1-3; a possible D gene is TRBD1 (5 bases). CDR3 size: 15 residues. Trimming shortened V by 2 bases and J by 0 bases, and 8 bases separated the two germline ends. Per germline, CDR1 SGHAT and CDR2 FQNNGV. The CDR3 DNA reads as TGTGCCAGCAGCTTAACAGGCTACTCTGGAAACACCATATATTTT. Amino acids: CASSLTGYSGNTIYF.